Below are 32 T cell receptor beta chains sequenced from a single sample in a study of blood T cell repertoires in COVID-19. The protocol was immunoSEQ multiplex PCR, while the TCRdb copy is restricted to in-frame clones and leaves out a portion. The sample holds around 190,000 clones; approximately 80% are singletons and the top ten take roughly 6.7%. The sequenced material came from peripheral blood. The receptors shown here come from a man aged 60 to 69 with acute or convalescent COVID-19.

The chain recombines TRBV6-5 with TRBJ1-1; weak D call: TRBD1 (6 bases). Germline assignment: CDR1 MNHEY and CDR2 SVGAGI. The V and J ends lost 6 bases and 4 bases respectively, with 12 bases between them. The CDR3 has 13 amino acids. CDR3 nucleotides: TGTGCCAGCAGAGTCGACAGGAGCACTGAAGCTTTCTTT. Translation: CASRVDRSTEAFF.

CDR3 sequence reads: CASSRQGGSTDTQYF. CDR3 in DNA: TGCGCCAGCAGTAGACAGGGGGGGAGCACAGATACGCAGTATTTT. The V gene is TRBV5-1, the J gene TRBJ2-3; the match to TRBD1 covers 9 bases. CDR3 size: 15 residues. V lost 5 bases and J lost 0; bases outside the gene matches: 4. CDR1 and CDR2 (germline): SGHRS, YFSETQ. Complete variable domain (other parts from reference TRBV5-1 and TRBJ2-3): KAGVTQTPRYLIKTRGQQVTLSCSPISGHRSVSWYQQTPGQGLQFLFEYFSETQRNKGNFPGRFSGRQFSNSRSEMNVSTLELGDSALYLCASSRQGGSTDTQYFGPGTRLTVL.

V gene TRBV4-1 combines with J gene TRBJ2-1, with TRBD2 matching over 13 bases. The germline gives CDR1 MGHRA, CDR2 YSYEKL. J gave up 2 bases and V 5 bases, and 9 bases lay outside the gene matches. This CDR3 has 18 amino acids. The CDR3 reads CASSSRLAGGSPYNEQFF. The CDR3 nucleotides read TGCGCCAGCAGCTCCAGACTAGCGGGAGGCTCGCCCTACAATGAGCAGTTCTTC.

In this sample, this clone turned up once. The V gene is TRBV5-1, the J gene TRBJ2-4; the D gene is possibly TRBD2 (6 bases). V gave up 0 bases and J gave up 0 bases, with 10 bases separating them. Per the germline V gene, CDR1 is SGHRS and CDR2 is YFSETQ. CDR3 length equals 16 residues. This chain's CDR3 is CASSLGGGIAKNIQYF. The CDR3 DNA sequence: TGCGCCAGCAGCTTGGGGGGCGGGATAGCCAAAAACATTCAGTACTTC.

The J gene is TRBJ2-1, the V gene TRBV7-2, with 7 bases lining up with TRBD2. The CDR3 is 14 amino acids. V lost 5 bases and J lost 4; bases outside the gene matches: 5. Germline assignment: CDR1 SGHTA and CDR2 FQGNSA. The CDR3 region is CASSRGGSYNEQFF. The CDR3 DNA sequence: TGTGCCAGCAGCCGCGGGGGTTCGTACAATGAGCAGTTCTTC.

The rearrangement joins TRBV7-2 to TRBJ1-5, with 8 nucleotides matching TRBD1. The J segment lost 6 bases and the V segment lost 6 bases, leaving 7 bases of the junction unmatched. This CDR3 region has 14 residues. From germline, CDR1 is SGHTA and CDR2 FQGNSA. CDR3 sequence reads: CASRTTGEGQPQHF. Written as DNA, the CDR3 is TGTGCCAGCAGAACGACAGGGGAGGGTCAGCCCCAGCATTTT.

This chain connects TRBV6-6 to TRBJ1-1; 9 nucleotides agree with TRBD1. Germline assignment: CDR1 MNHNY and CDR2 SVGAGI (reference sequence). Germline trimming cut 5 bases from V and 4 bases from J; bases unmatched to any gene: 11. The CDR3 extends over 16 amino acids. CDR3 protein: CASSRRTGTGFTEAFF. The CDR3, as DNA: TGTGCCAGCAGTCGAAGGACCGGGACAGGGTTCACTGAAGCTTTCTTT.

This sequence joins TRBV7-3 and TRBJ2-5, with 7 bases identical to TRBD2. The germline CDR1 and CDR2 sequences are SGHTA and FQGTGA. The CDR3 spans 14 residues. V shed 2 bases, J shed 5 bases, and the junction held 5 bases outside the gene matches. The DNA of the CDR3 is TGTGCCAGCAGCTTAGGCGGGGGATTGGAGACCCAGTACTTC. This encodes CASSLGGGLETQYF.

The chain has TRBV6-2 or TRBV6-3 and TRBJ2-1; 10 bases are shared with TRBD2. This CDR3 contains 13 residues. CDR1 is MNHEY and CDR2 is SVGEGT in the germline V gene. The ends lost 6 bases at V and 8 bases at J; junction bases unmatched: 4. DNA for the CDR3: TGTGCCAGCAGATACAGCGGGGGGGATGAGCAGTTCTTC. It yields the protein CASRYSGGDEQFF.

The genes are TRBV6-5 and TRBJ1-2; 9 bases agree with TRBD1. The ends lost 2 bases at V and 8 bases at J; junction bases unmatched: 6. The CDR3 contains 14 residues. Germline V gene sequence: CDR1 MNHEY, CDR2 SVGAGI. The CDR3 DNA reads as TGTGCCAGCAGTTACCTTGGACAGGGGAACGGCTACACCTTC. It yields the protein CASSYLGQGNGYTF.

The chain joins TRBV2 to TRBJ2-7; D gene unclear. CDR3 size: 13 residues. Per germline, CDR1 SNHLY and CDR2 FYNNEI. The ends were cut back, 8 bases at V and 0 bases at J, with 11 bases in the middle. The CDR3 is CASRGALSYEQYF. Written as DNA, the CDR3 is TGTGCCAGCCGCGGAGCACTCTCCTACGAGCAGTACTTC.

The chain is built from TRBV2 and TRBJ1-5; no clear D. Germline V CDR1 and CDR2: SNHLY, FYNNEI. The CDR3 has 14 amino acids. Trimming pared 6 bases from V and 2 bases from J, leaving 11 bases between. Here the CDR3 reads CASRRGSGNQPQHF. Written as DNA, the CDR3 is TGTGCCAGCAGACGGGGATCTGGCAATCAGCCCCAGCATTTT. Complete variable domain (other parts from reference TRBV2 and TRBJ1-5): EPEVTQTPSHQVTQMGQEVILRCVPISNHLYFYWYRQILGQKVEFLVSFYNNEISEKSEIFDDQFSVERPDGSNFTLKIRSTKLEDSAMYFCASRRGSGNQPQHFGDGTRLSIL.

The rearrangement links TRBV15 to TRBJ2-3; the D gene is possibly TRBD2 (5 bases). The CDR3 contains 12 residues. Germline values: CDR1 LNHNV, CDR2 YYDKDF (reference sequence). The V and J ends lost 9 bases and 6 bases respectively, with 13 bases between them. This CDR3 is CATRASFDTQYF. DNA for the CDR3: TGTGCCACTCGGGCTAGCTTCGATACGCAGTATTTT.

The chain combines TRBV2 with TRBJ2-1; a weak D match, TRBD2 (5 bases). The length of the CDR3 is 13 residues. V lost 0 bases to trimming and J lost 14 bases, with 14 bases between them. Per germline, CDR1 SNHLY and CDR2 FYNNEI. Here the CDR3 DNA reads TGTGCCAGCAGTGAAGCGGCTAGCTCCGAGGAGTTCTTC. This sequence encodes CASSEAASSEEFF.

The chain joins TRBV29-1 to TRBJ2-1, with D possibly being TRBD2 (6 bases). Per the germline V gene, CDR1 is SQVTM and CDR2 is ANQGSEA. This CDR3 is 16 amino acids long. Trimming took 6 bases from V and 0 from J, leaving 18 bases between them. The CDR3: CSVDRSGYSSYNEQFF. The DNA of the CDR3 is TGCAGCGTAGACCGTAGCGGATATAGCTCCTACAATGAGCAGTTCTTC.

The CDR3 loop is CAWSTGGGNQPQHF. DNA for the CDR3: TGTGCCTGGAGCACAGGTGGAGGCAATCAGCCCCAGCATTTT. The genes are TRBV30 and TRBJ1-5; D may be TRBD1 (5 bases). Trimming took 3 bases from V and 2 from J, leaving 11 bases between them. Germline CDR1 is GTSNPN and CDR2 is SVGIG (reference sequence). The CDR3 runs to 14 residues.

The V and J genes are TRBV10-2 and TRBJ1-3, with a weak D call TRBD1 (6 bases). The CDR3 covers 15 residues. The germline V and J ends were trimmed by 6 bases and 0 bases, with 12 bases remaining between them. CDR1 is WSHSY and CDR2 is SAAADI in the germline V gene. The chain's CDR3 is CASRGGQTSGNTIYF. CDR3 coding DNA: TGCGCCAGCAGGGGCGGACAGACCTCTGGAAACACCATATATTTT.

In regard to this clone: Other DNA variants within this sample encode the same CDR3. CDR3 in amino acids: CASSSGLAGPTDTQYF. The CDR3 DNA reads TGTGCCAGCAGCTCAGGACTAGCGGGCCCCACAGATACGCAGTATTTT. The V call is TRBV7-3, the J call TRBJ2-3; 11 nucleotides match TRBD2. Germline V gives CDR1 SGHTA, CDR2 FQGTGA. V shed 4 bases and J 2 bases; nucleotides not matched to a gene: 5. The CDR3 spans 16 residues.

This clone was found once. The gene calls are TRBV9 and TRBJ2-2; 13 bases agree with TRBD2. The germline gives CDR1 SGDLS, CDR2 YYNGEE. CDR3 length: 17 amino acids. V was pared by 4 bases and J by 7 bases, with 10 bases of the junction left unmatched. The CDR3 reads CASSPGTSGVRGGELFF. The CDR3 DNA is TGTGCCAGCAGCCCGGGGACTAGCGGGGTCAGGGGCGGGGAGCTGTTTTTT.

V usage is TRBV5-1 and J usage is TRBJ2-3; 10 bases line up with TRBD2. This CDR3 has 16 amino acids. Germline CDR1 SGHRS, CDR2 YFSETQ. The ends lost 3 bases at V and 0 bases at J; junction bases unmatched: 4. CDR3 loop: CASSSLAGASTDTQYF. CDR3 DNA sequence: TGCGCCAGCAGCTCCCTAGCGGGGGCTAGCACAGATACGCAGTATTTT.

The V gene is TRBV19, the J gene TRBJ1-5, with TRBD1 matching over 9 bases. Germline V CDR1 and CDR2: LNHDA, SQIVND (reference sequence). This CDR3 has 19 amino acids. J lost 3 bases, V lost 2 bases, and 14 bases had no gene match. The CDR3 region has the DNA TGTGCCAGTAGTATAAACCTCCTCTCGGGACAGGGCTACAATCAGCCCCAGCATTTT. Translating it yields CASSINLLSGQGYNQPQHF.

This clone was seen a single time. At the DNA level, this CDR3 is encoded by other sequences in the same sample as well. The CDR3 protein is CSVNKAGASGNTIYF. CDR3 sequence (DNA): TGCAGCGTCAATAAAGCGGGAGCCTCTGGAAACACCATATATTTT. This chain joins TRBV29-1 and TRBJ1-3; no firm D call. The germline gives CDR1 SQVTM, CDR2 ANQGSEA. This CDR3 is built from 15 residues. The germline V and J ends were trimmed by 6 bases and 0 bases, with 15 bases remaining between them.

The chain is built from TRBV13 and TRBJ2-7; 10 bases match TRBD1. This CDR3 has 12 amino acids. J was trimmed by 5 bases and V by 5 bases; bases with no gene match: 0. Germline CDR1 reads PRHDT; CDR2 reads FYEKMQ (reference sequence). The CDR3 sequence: CASSGQGDEQYF. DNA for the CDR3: TGTGCCAGCAGCGGACAGGGGGACGAGCAGTACTTC.

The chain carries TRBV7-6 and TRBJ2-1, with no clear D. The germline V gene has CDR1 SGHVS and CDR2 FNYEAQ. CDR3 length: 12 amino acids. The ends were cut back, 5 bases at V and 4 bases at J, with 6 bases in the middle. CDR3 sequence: CASSPNYNEQFF. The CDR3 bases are TGTGCCAGCAGCCCAAATTACAATGAGCAGTTCTTC.

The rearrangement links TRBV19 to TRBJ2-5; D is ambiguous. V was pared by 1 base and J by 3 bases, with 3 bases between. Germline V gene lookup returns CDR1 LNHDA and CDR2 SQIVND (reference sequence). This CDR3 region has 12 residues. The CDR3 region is CASSIGEETQYF. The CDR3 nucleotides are TGTGCCAGTAGTATAGGCGAAGAGACCCAGTACTTC. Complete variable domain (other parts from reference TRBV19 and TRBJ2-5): DGGITQSPKYLFRKEGQNVTLSCEQNLNHDAMYWYRQDPGQGLRLIYYSQIVNDFQKGDIAEGYSVSREKKESFPLTVTSAQKNPTAFYLCASSIGEETQYFGPGTRLLVL.

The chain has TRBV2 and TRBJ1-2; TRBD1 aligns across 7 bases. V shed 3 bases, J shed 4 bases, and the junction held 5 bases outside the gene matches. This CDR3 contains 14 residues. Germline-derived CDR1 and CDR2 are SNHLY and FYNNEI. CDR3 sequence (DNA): TGTGCCAGCAGTGACGACAGGGCTAGCTATGGCTACACCTTC. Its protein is CASSDDRASYGYTF.

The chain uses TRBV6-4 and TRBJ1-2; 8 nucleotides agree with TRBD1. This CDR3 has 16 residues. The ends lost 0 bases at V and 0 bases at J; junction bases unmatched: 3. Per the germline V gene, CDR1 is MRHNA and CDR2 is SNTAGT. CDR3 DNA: TGTGCCAGCAGTGACTCTCCACAGGGGGCTAACTATGGCTACACCTTC. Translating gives CASSDSPQGANYGYTF.

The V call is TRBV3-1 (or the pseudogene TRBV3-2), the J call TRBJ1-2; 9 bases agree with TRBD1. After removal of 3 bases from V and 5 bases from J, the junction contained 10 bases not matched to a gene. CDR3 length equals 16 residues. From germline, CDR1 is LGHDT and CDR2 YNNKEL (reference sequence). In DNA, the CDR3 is TGTGCCAGCAGCCACCTAGCTTACAGGGGGCCATATGGCTACACCTTC. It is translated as CASSHLAYRGPYGYTF.

This CDR3 reads CASQDRVYGYTF. CDR3 nucleotide sequence: TGTGCCAGCCAGGACAGGGTCTATGGCTACACCTTC. J is TRBJ1-2 and V is TRBV24-1; TRBD1 aligns across 8 bases. Germline values: CDR1 KGHDR, CDR2 SFDVKD. The CDR3 spans 12 residues. V dropped 11 bases and J dropped 4; count of bases not matched to a gene: 5.

The CDR3 region is CASVLDRGFGNEQFF. For the CDR3, the DNA is TGTGCTAGTGTCCTGGACAGGGGTTTTGGCAATGAGCAGTTCTTC. This chain uses TRBV12-5 with TRBJ2-1, with TRBD1 matching over 9 bases. The CDR3 loop spans 15 amino acids. Germline V gene lookup returns CDR1 LGHNT and CDR2 FRNRAP. V lost 7 bases to trimming and J lost 6 bases; unmatched junction nucleotides: 10.

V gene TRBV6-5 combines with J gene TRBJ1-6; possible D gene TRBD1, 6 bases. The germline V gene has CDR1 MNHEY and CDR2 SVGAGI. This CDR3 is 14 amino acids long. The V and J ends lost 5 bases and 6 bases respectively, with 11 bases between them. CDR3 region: CASSPGQINSPLHF. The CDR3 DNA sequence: TGTGCCAGCAGTCCCGGACAGATTAATTCACCCCTCCACTTT.

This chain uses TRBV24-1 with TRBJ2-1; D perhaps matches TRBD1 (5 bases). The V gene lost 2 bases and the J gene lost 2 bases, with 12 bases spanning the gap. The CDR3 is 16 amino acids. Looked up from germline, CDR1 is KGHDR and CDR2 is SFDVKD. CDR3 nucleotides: TGTGCCACCAGTGATTCAAGACAGTCCCCCTACAATGAGCAGTTCTTC. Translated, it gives CATSDSRQSPYNEQFF.